This is a list of T cell receptor beta chains from one sample in a study of control samples from healthy donors and cancer patients. The table came from immunoSEQ multiplex PCR; TCRdb's copy has only in-frame clones and leaves some out. This table has fewer than 40,000 clones, approximately 93% appearing once. The sequenced material came from PBMCs. These receptors were taken from a man in his forties with colorectal cancer. CDR3s include the opening cysteine and the closing phenylalanine or tryptophan. Fields, in order: J gene, D gene, V gene, CDR3 DNA, CDR3 protein. A D gene is named only where the DNA matches it firmly.

J: TRBJ1-1; D: NA; V: TRBV11-2; DNA: TGTGCCAGCAGCTTGGGAAGGGAACAAGTAGCTTTCTTT; CDR3: CASSLGREQVAFF
J: TRBJ1-2; D: NA; V: TRBV3-1/TRBV3-2; DNA: TGTGCCAGCAGCCAATCTCGGACCCGGGGCTATGGCCACACCTTC; CDR3: CASSQSRTRGYGHTF
J: TRBJ2-3; D: TRBD2; V: TRBV11-2; DNA: TGTGCCAGCAGCCCCATAAAAACTAGCGGGGTCCTCTGGGATACGCAGTATTTT; CDR3: CASSPIKTSGVLWDTQYF
J: TRBJ2-1; D: TRBD2; V: TRBV6-5; DNA: TGTGCCAGCAGTAGACTAGCGGGGGTCAATGAGCAGTTCTTC; CDR3: CASSRLAGVNEQFF
J: TRBJ1-6; D: TRBD1; V: TRBV27; DNA: TGTGCCAGCAGTTTCCGAGACAGGGGTTCACCCCTCCACTTT; CDR3: CASSFRDRGSPLHF
J: TRBJ1-1; D: NA; V: TRBV11-3; DNA: TGTGCCAGCAGTTACAGGGAAAAGAACACTGAAGCTTTCTTT; CDR3: CASSYREKNTEAFF
J: TRBJ1-2; D: NA; V: TRBV5-4; DNA: TGTGCCAGCAGCTTGGACCCAGGGTACCTTGGCTACACCTTC; CDR3: CASSLDPGYLGYTF
J: TRBJ2-5; D: TRBD1; V: TRBV5-4; DNA: TGTGCCAGCAGCCCGGGACAGGGGTACGAGACCCAGTACTTC; CDR3: CASSPGQGYETQYF
J: TRBJ1-1; D: NA; V: TRBV7-2; DNA: TGTGCCAGCAGCCCCCGTGAGCACATGAACACTGAAGCTTTCTTT; CDR3: CASSPREHMNTEAFF
J: TRBJ1-2; D: TRBD1; V: TRBV7-2; DNA: TGTGCCAGCAGCTCGGGACAGGGGAACTATGGCTACACCTTC; CDR3: CASSSGQGNYGYTF